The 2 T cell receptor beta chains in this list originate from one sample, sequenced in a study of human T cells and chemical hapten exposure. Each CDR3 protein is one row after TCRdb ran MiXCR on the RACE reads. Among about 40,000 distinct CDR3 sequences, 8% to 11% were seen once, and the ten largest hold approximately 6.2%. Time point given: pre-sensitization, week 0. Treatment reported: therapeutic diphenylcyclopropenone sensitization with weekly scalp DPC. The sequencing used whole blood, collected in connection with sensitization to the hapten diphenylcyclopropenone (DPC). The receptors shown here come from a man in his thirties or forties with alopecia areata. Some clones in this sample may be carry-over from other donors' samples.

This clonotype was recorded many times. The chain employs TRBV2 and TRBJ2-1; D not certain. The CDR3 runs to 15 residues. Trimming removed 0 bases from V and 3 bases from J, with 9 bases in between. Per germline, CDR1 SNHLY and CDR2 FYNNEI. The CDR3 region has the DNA TGTGCCAGCAGTGAAGCGGGTCGGATCTACAATGAGCAGTTCTTC. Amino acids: CASSEAGRIYNEQFF.

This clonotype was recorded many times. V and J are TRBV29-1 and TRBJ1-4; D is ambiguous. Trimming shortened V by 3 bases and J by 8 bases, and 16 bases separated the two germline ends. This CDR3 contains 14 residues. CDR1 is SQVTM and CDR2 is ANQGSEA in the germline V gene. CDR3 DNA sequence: TGCAGCGTTGAGTTGTGGCCGGGGAGAGAAAAACTGTTTTTT. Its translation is CSVELWPGREKLFF.